These T cell receptor beta chains were read from a single sample in a study of preoperative IRX-2 immunotherapy in early breast cancer. Clones were sequenced by immunoSEQ multiplex PCR, and TCRdb holds only the in-frame ones, with some missing. This table has tens of thousands of clones, about nine tenths appearing once. The sample consisted of tumor tissue, taken after IRX-2 immunotherapy. The receptor source for this set is a human donor with breast cancer. Both conserved end residues are part of each CDR3. The listing skips clone size in some rows; elsewhere it reads once, few, many or a size class.

size | V | CDR3
. | TRBV18 | CASSPPGRAGELFF
. | TRBV5-2 | CASSVGQGGYIQYF
. | TRBV19 | CASSRLGQGGTDTQYF
. | TRBV19 | CASSTLATGGYTEAFF
few | TRBV12-5 | CASGLVSPGSYNSPLHF
. | TRBV29-1 | CSVEDPRTGNKVQFF
. | TRBV6-8 | CASSLSQATNTEAFF
. | TRBV19 | CASSNGAFRDEQFF
. | TRBV11-3 | CASSSTPYNEKLFF
. | TRBV6-8 | CAISNRDRVTGELFF
. | TRBV23-1 | CASSLVDGQAQYF
few | TRBV11-3 | CASSLWQAASGNTIYF
. | TRBV10-3 | CAISEPGTPEAFF
. | TRBV25-1 | CASSAPQGTTDTQYF
. | TRBV18 | CASSPAGGGGTGELFF
. | TRBV6-8 | CASAPGQGLLSEAFF
. | TRBV12-5 | CASGLSLGDSNEKLFF
. | TRBV14 | CASSQVYGGQDTFF
. | TRBV1 | CASSQGPSLGYGYTF
. | TRBV28 | CASSLETMNRGAFF
. | TRBV11-3 | CASSFQGTSGAYNEQFF